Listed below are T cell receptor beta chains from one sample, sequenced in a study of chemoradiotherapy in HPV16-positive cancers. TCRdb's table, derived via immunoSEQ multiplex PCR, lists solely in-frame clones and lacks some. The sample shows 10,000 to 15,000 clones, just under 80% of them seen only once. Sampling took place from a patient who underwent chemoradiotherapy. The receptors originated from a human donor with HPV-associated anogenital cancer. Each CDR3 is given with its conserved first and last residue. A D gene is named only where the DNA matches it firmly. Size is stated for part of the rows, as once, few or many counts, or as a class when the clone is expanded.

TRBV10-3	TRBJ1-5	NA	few	TGTGCCATCAGTGAGTCGAGTGGAAGCAATCAGCCCCAGCATTTT	CAISESSGSNQPQHF
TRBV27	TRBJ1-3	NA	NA	TGTGCCAGCAGTTCCTCCGGAGCCCGTTACTCTGGAAACACCATATATTTT	CASSSSGARYSGNTIYF
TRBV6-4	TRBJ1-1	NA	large	TGTGCCAGCAGTCCTCGAGGGGACACAACTGAAGCTTTCTTT	CASSPRGDTTEAFF
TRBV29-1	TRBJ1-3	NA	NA	TGCATCGCCCGAGGTAGAAACACCATATATTTT	CIARGRNTIYF
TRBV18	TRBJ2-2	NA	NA	TGTGCCAGCTCCCCGCAGGGCGCCACCGGGGAGCTGTTTTTT	CASSPQGATGELFF
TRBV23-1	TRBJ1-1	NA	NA	TGCGCCAGCAGTCTGACCCGGATGGCGTTGGTTGAAGAAGCTTTCTTT	CASSLTRMALVEEAFF
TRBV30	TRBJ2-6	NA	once	TGTGCCTGGAGTGTGGACTCTGGGGCCAACGTCCTGACTTTC	CAWSVDSGANVLTF
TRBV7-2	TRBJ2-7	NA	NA	TGTGCCAGCAGCTCATCGTTGTTTGGGGACGAGCAGTACTTC	CASSSSLFGDEQYF
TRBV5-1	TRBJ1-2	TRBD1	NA	TGCGCCAGCAGCTCACCACAGGGGATAGGCGGCTACACCTTC	CASSSPQGIGGYTF
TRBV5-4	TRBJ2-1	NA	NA	TGTGCCAGCAGCGGATTGGGAAGCTCGCGGAATGAGCAGTTCTTC	CASSGLGSSRNEQFF
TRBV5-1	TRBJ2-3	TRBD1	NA	TGCGCCAGCAGCCAGACAGGGATTAGCACAGATACGCAGTATTTT	CASSQTGISTDTQYF
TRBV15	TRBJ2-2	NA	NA	TGTGCCACCAGCAGAGATCGGAAAGCCGGGGAGCTGTTTTTT	CATSRDRKAGELFF
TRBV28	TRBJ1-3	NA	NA	TGTGCCAGCAGTTTTTTAGGGGGGGGAGGAAACACCATATATTTT	CASSFLGGGGNTIYF
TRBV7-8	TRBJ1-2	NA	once	TGTGCCAGCAGCTTAATCGTACGAGCGGAAGCTAACTATGGCTACACCTTC	CASSLIVRAEANYGYTF
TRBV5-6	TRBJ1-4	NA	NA	TGTGCCAGCAGCTTGGGGGGGGTTGAAAAACTGTTTTTT	CASSLGGVEKLFF
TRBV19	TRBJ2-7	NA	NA	TGTGCCAGTAAGAGGAGCCAGAGCTCCTACGAGCAGTACTTC	CASKRSQSSYEQYF
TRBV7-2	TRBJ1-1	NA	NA	TGTGCCAGCAGCTTAGTCGGCAGCAAGAACACTGAAGCTTTCTTT	CASSLVGSKNTEAFF
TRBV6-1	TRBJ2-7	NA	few	TGTGCCACGGGGGATGTCGGGGGCAATTACGAGCAGTACTTC	CATGDVGGNYEQYF
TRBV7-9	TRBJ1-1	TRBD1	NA	TGTGCCAGCAGCCCTGAGGGGGGACAGCTTGAAGCTTTCTTT	CASSPEGGQLEAFF
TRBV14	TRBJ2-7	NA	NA	TGTGCCAGCAGCCAAAGAGGAATGGCTGCCCCCTCCTACGAGCAGTACTTC	CASSQRGMAAPSYEQYF
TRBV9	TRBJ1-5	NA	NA	TGTGCCAGCAGCCCCTCGGCCCTTTTTGGAGAGCCCCAGCATTTT	CASSPSALFGEPQHF
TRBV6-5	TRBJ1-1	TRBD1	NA	TGTGCCAGCTGGCAGGGGGGGACTGAAGCTTTCTTT	CASWQGGTEAFF
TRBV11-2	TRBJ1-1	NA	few	TGTGCCAGCACCAGTCTAACCGGGGCCAACACTGAAGCTTTCTTT	CASTSLTGANTEAFF
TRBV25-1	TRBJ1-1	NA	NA	TGTGCCAGCAATGATAGAGATTACACTGAAGCTTTCTTT	CASNDRDYTEAFF
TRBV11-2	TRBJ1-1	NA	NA	TGTGCCAGCAGCCCGGACACGAACACTGAAGCTTTCTTT	CASSPDTNTEAFF
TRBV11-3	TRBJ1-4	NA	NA	TGTGCCAGCAGCCGTCCGGGGTTAAATGAAAAACTGTTTTTT	CASSRPGLNEKLFF
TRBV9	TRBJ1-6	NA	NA	TGTGCCAGCAGCTTAGCAGACGCGAGATCACCCCTCCACTTT	CASSLADARSPLHF
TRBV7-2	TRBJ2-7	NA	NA	TGTGCCAGCAGCTTAAGGTTCCACGAGCAGTACTTC	CASSLRFHEQYF
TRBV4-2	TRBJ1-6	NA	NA	TGTGCCAGCAGCTTAGACCCGAGCTCCTATAATTCACCCCTCCACTTT	CASSLDPSSYNSPLHF
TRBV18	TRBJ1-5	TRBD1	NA	TGTGCCAGCTCGTCGGACAGGGATCAGCCCCAGCATTTT	CASSSDRDQPQHF
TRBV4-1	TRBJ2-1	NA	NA	TGCGCCAGCAGCCAAGAAAGTCTTCCGTTCTTC	CASSQESLPFF